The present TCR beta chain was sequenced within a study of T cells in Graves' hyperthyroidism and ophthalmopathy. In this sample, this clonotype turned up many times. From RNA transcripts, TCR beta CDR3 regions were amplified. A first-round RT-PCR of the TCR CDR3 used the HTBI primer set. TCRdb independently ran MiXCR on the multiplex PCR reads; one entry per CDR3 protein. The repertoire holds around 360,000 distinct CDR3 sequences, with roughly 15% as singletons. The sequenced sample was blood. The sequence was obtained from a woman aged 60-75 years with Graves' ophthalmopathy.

The CDR3 sequence is CSARDSGRPGELFF. Written as DNA, the CDR3 is TGCAGTGCTAGAGATAGCGGGAGGCCCGGGGAGCTGTTTTTT. The chain employs TRBV20-1 and TRBJ2-2, with 10 bases identical to TRBD2. CDR3 length: 14 amino acids. Germline V gene sequence: CDR1 DFQATT, CDR2 SNEGSKA (reference sequence). Trimming cost V 0 bases and J 6 bases; bases outside gene matches: 1.